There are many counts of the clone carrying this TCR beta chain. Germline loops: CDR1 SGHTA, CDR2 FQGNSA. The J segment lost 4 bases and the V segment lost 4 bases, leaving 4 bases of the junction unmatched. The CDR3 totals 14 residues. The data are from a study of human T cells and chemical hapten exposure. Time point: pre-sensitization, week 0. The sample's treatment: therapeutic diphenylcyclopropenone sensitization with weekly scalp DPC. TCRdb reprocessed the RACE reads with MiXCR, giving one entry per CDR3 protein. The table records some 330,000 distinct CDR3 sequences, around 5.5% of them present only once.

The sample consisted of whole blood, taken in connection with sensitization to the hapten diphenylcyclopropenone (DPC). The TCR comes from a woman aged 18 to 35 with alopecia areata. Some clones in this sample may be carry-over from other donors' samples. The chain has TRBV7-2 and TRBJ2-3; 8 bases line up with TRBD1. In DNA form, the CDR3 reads TGTGCCAGCAGCTCGGGACAGGTGCCAGATACGCAGTATTTT. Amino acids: CASSSGQVPDTQYF.